Below, 10 T cell receptor beta chains from the same sample are listed, as sequenced in a study of blood T cell repertoires in COVID-19. The method was immunoSEQ multiplex PCR; TCRdb's version includes in-frame clones alone and lacks a portion of them. The table includes about 62,000 clones, 80% to 90% detected once. Input material: peripheral blood. These receptor sequences come from a human donor in a cohort sampled during active COVID-19.

This chain links TRBV7-8 with TRBJ1-1; 10 bases are shared with TRBD1. This CDR3 has 15 residues. Germline V gene data show CDR1 as SGHVS and CDR2 as FQNEAQ. The V segment lost 6 bases and the J segment 5 bases; nucleotides outside the gene matches: 9. The CDR3 protein is CASSSPGQGGTEAFF. As DNA, the CDR3 is TGTGCCAGCAGTTCGCCCGGACAGGGGGGAACTGAAGCTTTCTTT.

The chain has TRBV5-1 and TRBJ1-1, with TRBD1 identical over 8 bases. Trimming at V came to 4 bases and at J to 4 bases, leaving 9 bases not matched to a gene. This CDR3 has 15 residues. The germline V gene encodes CDR1 SGHRS and CDR2 YFSETQ. The CDR3 loop reads CASSPGQGAVTEAFF. The CDR3 DNA reads TGCGCCAGCAGCCCAGGACAGGGCGCAGTCACTGAAGCTTTCTTT.

The J gene is TRBJ2-2, the V gene TRBV2, with TRBD2 matching 13 bases. The junction had 6 bases not matched to a gene; V was cut back by 7 bases and J by 4 bases. The CDR3 runs 16 residues. Germline V gene sequence: CDR1 SNHLY, CDR2 FYNNEI. CDR3: CASKRLAGGVTGELFF. The CDR3 DNA sequence: TGTGCCAGCAAAAGACTAGCGGGAGGCGTCACCGGGGAGCTGTTTTTT.

The chain combines TRBV21-1 with TRBJ2-7; TRBD1 was called by the table and not checked on the DNA. TRBV21-1 is labeled a pseudogene. The CDR3 extends over 18 amino acids. The CDR3 nucleotides read TGTGCCAGCAGCAACGGTCGACAGGGGGCTTCCCTTACCTACGAGCAGTACTTC. Translated, it gives CASSNGRQGASLTYEQYF.

The chain carries TRBV5-1 and TRBJ1-1; 9 bases fit TRBD1. The trim removed 4 bases at V and 1 base at J, leaving 8 bases unmatched. CDR1 and CDR2 (germline): SGHRS, YFSETQ. The CDR3 has 16 amino acids. The CDR3 region has the DNA TGCGCCAGCAGCCCCCGGGACAGGGAGGCGAACACTGAAGCTTTCTTT. This translates into CASSPRDREANTEAFF.

There are a few counts of this clone. This chain connects TRBV9 to TRBJ1-3; D gene unclear. Per the germline V gene, CDR1 is SGDLS and CDR2 is YYNGEE. Trimming shortened V by 4 bases and J by 0 bases, and 14 bases separated the two germline ends. The length of the CDR3 is 16 residues. CDR3 sequence reads: CASSFFEQLSGNTIYF. The CDR3 DNA sequence: TGTGCCAGCAGCTTTTTCGAACAGCTCTCTGGAAACACCATATATTTT.

This rearrangement joins TRBV11-2 to TRBJ2-7, with 7 bases matching TRBD1. Germline CDR1 is SGHAT and CDR2 is FQNNGV. Unmatched junction bases numbered 6, after V lost 1 base and J lost 3 bases. This CDR3 is built from 15 residues. CDR3 loop: CASSLARDSVYEQYF. The CDR3 DNA reads TGTGCCAGCAGCTTAGCCAGGGACAGTGTCTACGAGCAGTACTTC.

The chain links TRBV30 to TRBJ2-5; 8 nucleotides agree with TRBD1. The length of the CDR3 is 15 residues. Germline V gene data show CDR1 as GTSNPN and CDR2 as SVGIG (reference sequence). V dropped 0 bases and J dropped 2; count of bases not matched to a gene: 5. This chain's CDR3 is CAWSVPRGLQETQYF. DNA of the CDR3: TGTGCCTGGAGTGTACCCAGGGGGCTACAAGAGACCCAGTACTTC.

The chain has TRBV11-3 and TRBJ2-1; 14 nucleotides match TRBD2. The CDR3 spans 16 residues. The germline V gene encodes CDR1 SGHNT and CDR2 YENEEA. The trim removed 4 bases at V and 3 bases at J, leaving 2 bases unmatched. The CDR3 DNA sequence: TGTGCCAGCAGCTCCGGGACTAGCGGGGGCTACAATGAGCAGTTCTTC. Translation gives CASSSGTSGGYNEQFF.

This chain connects TRBV3-1 (or the pseudogene TRBV3-2) to TRBJ2-5, with TRBD2 matching over 7 bases. V trimming: 0 bases; J trimming: 6 bases; junction bases outside the gene matches: 7. This CDR3 spans 15 amino acids. Germline CDR1 is LGHDT and CDR2 is YNNKEL (reference sequence). CDR3: CASSQDGGRGKTQYF. The CDR3 bases are TGTGCCAGCAGCCAAGATGGCGGGAGAGGGAAGACCCAGTACTTC.